The 12 T cell receptor beta chains reported below all come from one sample, sequenced in a study of spatial heterogeneity in lung cancer. Indicated time point: sample taken at primary tumor resection. Tumor, nontumor lung or frozen PBMC supplied whole RNA that was sequenced unsorted. TCRdb called the 5' RACE reads again in MiXCR, with one record for every CDR3 protein. The data show some 100,000 distinct CDR3 sequences, roughly 12% seen once. Material: PBMCs, obtained at surgery. The receptor source for this set is a male donor with early-stage non-small cell lung cancer.

The chain links TRBV7-2 to TRBJ1-1; possibly TRBD1 for D (6 bases). Germline loops: CDR1 SGHTA, CDR2 FQGNSA. The length of the CDR3 is 15 residues. V was pared by 5 bases and J by 0 bases, with 13 bases between. This chain's CDR3 is CASSQFDRLNTEAFF. In DNA form, the CDR3 reads TGTGCCAGCAGCCAATTTGACAGGTTGAACACTGAAGCTTTCTTT.

This clonotype came up a few times. V gene TRBV7-3 combines with J gene TRBJ2-5; the match to TRBD1 covers 7 bases. Trimming took 4 bases from V and 5 from J; bases not matched to a gene: 7. The CDR3 is 14 amino acids. Germline CDR1 SGHTA, CDR2 FQGTGA. CDR3 region: CASSSNRQGETQYF. The CDR3 nucleotides are TGTGCCAGCAGCTCAAATCGACAGGGCGAGACCCAGTACTTC.

This clonotype showed up many times. The chain carries TRBV20-1 and TRBJ2-7, with D perhaps being TRBD1 or TRBD2 (5 bases each). The germline gives CDR1 DFQATT, CDR2 SNEGSKA (reference sequence). There are 20 residues in the CDR3. V was pared by 2 bases and J by 3 bases, with 32 bases between. CDR3 in amino acids: CSARPVHLDRVAPGSYEQYF. The CDR3 nucleotides are TGCAGTGCTAGACCAGTCCATCTAGATCGAGTCGCTCCAGGGAGCTACGAGCAGTACTTC.

This clonotype was counted a few times. This chain joins TRBV7-2 and TRBJ1-2; D gene uncertain. The germline CDR1 and CDR2 sequences are SGHTA and FQGNSA. V was trimmed by 5 bases and J by 2 bases, leaving 9 bases between them. The CDR3 covers 13 residues. The CDR3, as DNA: TGTGCCAGCAGCCGTACAGAGAACTATGGCTACACCTTC. It yields the protein CASSRTENYGYTF. Full variable domain (missing parts from reference TRBV7-2 and TRBJ1-2): GAGVSQSPSNKVTEKGKDVELRCDPISGHTALYWYRQSLGQGLEFLIYFQGNSAPDKSGLPSDRFSAERTGGSVSTLTIQRTQQEDSAVYLCASSRTENYGYTFGSGTRLTVV.

This clonotype was seen a handful of times. The genes are TRBV29-1 and TRBJ2-2, with D perhaps TRBD1 (5 bases). Looked up from germline, CDR1 is SQVTM and CDR2 is ANQGSEA. The V end lost 3 bases, the J end lost 3 bases, and 5 bases lay between the germline ends. This CDR3 region has 12 residues. The CDR3 DNA sequence: TGCAGCGTTGACAGGGACACCGGGGAGCTGTTTTTT. Its protein is CSVDRDTGELFF.

This clonotype was detected only a few times. The chain couples TRBV5-1 to TRBJ2-2; 8 bases agree with TRBD1. With V trimmed by 0 bases and J by 5 bases, 0 bases remained unmatched. Germline values: CDR1 SGHRS, CDR2 YFSETQ. The CDR3 consists of 14 residues. As DNA, the CDR3 is TGCGCCAGCAGCTTGGGACAGGGGACCGGGGAGCTGTTTTTT. It translates to CASSLGQGTGELFF.

Only a few counts were recorded for this clonotype. CDR3 nucleotide sequence: TGCAGTGCTGACCCCGGTCTTCTAGCGGGGGCCCACGAGCAGTTCTTC. It encodes CSADPGLLAGAHEQFF. The chain joins TRBV20-1 to TRBJ2-1, with 10 bases identical to TRBD2. Germline V lookup: CDR1 DFQATT, CDR2 SNEGSKA (reference sequence). Trimming cost V 5 bases and J 10 bases; bases outside gene matches: 17. The CDR3 covers 16 residues.

The chain has TRBV30 and TRBJ1-6; D is unclear. The length of the CDR3 is 11 residues. Trimming stripped 1 base from V and 10 bases from J, with 5 bases between. Looked up from germline, CDR1 is GTSNPN and CDR2 is SVGIG (reference sequence). The CDR3 coding sequence is TGTGCCTGGAGTGATCGATCACCCCTCCACTTT. It encodes CAWSDRSPLHF. The variable domain in full, with the rest retrieved from reference TRBV30 and TRBJ1-6, is SQTIHQWPATLVQPVGSPLSLECTVEGTSNPNLYWYRQAAGRGLQLLFYSVGIGQISSEVPQNLSASRPQDRQFILSSKKLLLSDSGFYLCAWSDRSPLHFGNGTRLTVT.

A single count supports this clonotype. V gene TRBV29-1 combines with J gene TRBJ2-6; D might be TRBD1 or TRBD2, each matching 5 bases. V dropped 3 bases and J dropped 2 bases, with 11 bases sitting between them. Germline V CDR1 and CDR2: SQVTM, ANQGSEA. The CDR3 extends over 15 amino acids. In DNA, the CDR3 is TGCAGCGTTGATGGGGGATCCGCTGGGGCCAACGTCCTGACTTTC. Encoded protein: CSVDGGSAGANVLTF.

The table lists this clonotype with a few counts. The chain uses TRBV20-1 and TRBJ1-2; the D is unclear. The CDR3 is 12 amino acids. Trimming took off 0 bases at V and 7 bases at J, with 9 bases between the two ends. Germline V CDR1 and CDR2: DFQATT, SNEGSKA (reference sequence). CDR3 DNA sequence: TGCAGTGCTAGAGACGCTCTCCGTGGCTACACCTTC. This codes for CSARDALRGYTF.

In its sample, this clonotype was seen many times. The rearrangement uses TRBV4-1 and TRBJ2-7; TRBD1 matches at 9 bases. In germline, CDR1 is MGHRA, CDR2 YSYEKL. V gave up 3 bases and J gave up 2 bases; unmatched junction bases: 5. The CDR3 is 15 amino acids. In nucleotides, the CDR3 is TGCGCCAGCAGCCAGACAGGGGGGGTTCCCTACGAGCAGTACTTC. This codes for CASSQTGGVPYEQYF.

This clonotype was seen only a few times. The chain employs TRBV12-3 or TRBV12-4 and TRBJ2-7; no clear D. The CDR3 runs 13 residues. The V end lost 5 bases, the J end lost 3 bases, and 11 bases lay between the germline ends. CDR3 sequence reads: CASSQALRYEQYF. The DNA of the CDR3 is TGTGCCAGCAGTCAGGCTCTGCGCTACGAGCAGTACTTC.